This is a list of T cell receptor beta chains from one sample in a study of T cell changes during pregnancy in multiple sclerosis. Profiling relied on immunoSEQ multiplex PCR, and the TCRdb table lists in-frame clones only, not all of them. This sample has under 65,000 clones; 92% occur once, and the top ten carry 1.4%. This sample comprised peripheral blood, obtained in the second trimester of pregnancy. Source of these receptors: a female donor with multiple sclerosis, enrolled in a pregnancy study. Both conserved end residues are part of each CDR3. D genes are given only for firm matches. Some rows mark clone size as missing; the rest say once, few, many or name a class of expanded clone.

D gene	J gene	CDR3 length	V gene	clone size	CDR3 protein	CDR3 DNA
NA	TRBJ2-1	15	TRBV19	NA	CASSPSTVGYNEQFF	TGTGCCAGTAGTCCCTCGACAGTGGGCTACAATGAGCAGTTCTTC
TRBD2	TRBJ2-3	15	TRBV13	NA	CASSPGAGGIDTQYF	TGTGCCAGCAGCCCCGGGGCGGGAGGGATAGATACGCAGTATTTT
TRBD2	TRBJ2-7	16	TRBV4-1	NA	CASSQDDERETYEQYF	TGCGCCAGCAGCCAAGATGATGAGCGGGAAACCTACGAGCAGTACTTC
NA	TRBJ2-1	13	TRBV2	NA	CASDGPSYNEQFF	TGTGCCAGCGATGGCCCTTCCTACAATGAGCAGTTCTTC
NA	TRBJ1-1	16	TRBV6-1	NA	CASSEFAEGGSRGAFF	TGTGCCAGCAGTGAATTTGCGGAGGGCGGCTCGCGGGGGGCTTTCTTT
TRBD1	TRBJ2-5	14	TRBV29-1	NA	CSVGGRQGRETQYF	TGCAGCGTTGGGGGAAGACAGGGGCGGGAGACCCAGTACTTC
TRBD2	TRBJ2-1	16	TRBV9	NA	CASSVRTSGGYNEQFF	TGTGCCAGCAGCGTACGGACTAGCGGGGGGTACAATGAGCAGTTCTTC
TRBD2	TRBJ2-7	16	TRBV19	NA	CASSRTSGSHGYEQYF	TGTGCCAGTAGTAGGACTAGCGGGAGTCACGGGTACGAGCAGTACTTC
NA	TRBJ2-2	15	TRBV7-9	NA	CASSFRTRNTGELFF	TGTGCCAGCAGCTTCCGGACACGTAACACCGGGGAGCTGTTTTTT
TRBD1	TRBJ2-4	16	TRBV12-5	NA	CASGPGQGGAKNIQYF	TGTGCTAGTGGTCCCGGACAGGGGGGGGCCAAAAACATTCAGTACTTC
TRBD2	TRBJ2-1	16	TRBV7-9	NA	CASSPEREWGDNEQFF	TGTGCCAGCAGCCCAGAGCGGGAGTGGGGGGACAATGAGCAGTTCTTC
TRBD2	TRBJ2-7	14	TRBV10-3	NA	CAISAGGGPNEQYF	TGTGCCATTTCGGCGGGAGGGGGTCCCAACGAGCAGTACTTC
TRBD2	TRBJ2-7	14	TRBV28	NA	CASSLAGGVYEQYF	TGTGCCAGCAGTTTAGCGGGGGGTGTCTACGAGCAGTACTTC
NA	TRBJ2-2	14	TRBV27	NA	CASSYVGVTGELFF	TGTGCCAGCAGTTACGTGGGAGTCACCGGGGAGCTGTTTTTT
TRBD2	TRBJ2-5	14	TRBV7-2	once	CASRPWGGQETQYF	TGTGCCAGCAGGCCTTGGGGGGGGCAAGAGACCCAGTACTTC
NA	TRBJ2-7	12	TRBV27	NA	CASSHNPYEQYF	TGTGCCAGCAGTCACAACCCCTACGAGCAGTACTTC
TRBD1	TRBJ1-1	15	TRBV30	NA	CAWTHRGRLNTEAFF	TGTGCCTGGACCCACAGGGGGCGCTTGAACACTGAAGCTTTCTTT
NA	TRBJ2-5	13	TRBV10-3	NA	CAISEMGRETQYF	TGTGCCATCAGTGAAATGGGGCGAGAGACCCAGTACTTC
NA	TRBJ2-1	15	TRBV9	NA	CASSVVSGPYNEQFF	TGTGCCAGCAGCGTAGTTAGCGGACCATACAATGAGCAGTTCTTC
NA	TRBJ2-3	16	TRBV30	NA	CAWSVSPLAGTDTQYF	TGTGCCTGGAGTGTATCTCCCCTGGCGGGCACAGATACGCAGTATTTT
NA	TRBJ2-3	15	TRBV19	NA	CASSIRLGLPDTQYF	TGTGCCAGTAGTATCAGACTAGGCCTCCCAGATACGCAGTATTTT
NA	TRBJ2-5	15	TRBV28	NA	CASSPRDTGQETQYF	TGTGCCAGCAGTCCCCGGGACACGGGGCAAGAGACCCAGTACTTC
TRBD1	TRBJ1-1	12	TRBV28	NA	CASIQQGREAFF	TGTGCCAGCATACAACAGGGGAGGGAAGCTTTCTTT
NA	TRBJ1-1	11	TRBV20-1	NA	CSASAFLEAFF	TGCAGTGCTAGTGCGTTTTTAGAAGCTTTCTTT
NA	TRBJ2-7	14	TRBV18	NA	CASSPPSNRDEQYF	TGTGCCAGCTCACCACCGTCTAACAGGGACGAGCAGTACTTC
TRBD1	TRBJ2-1	14	TRBV6-1	NA	CASSESQGVNEQFF	TGTGCCAGCAGTGAAAGTCAGGGGGTCAATGAGCAGTTCTTC
NA	TRBJ2-7	14	TRBV27	few	CASSLRPGRYEQYF	TGTGCCAGCAGTTTACGCCCGGGGAGGTACGAGCAGTACTTC
NA	TRBJ2-5	11	TRBV2	NA	CASSAQGGEYF	TGTGCCAGCAGTGCACAGGGAGGGGAGTACTTC
TRBD1	TRBJ1-4	15	TRBV5-1	NA	CASSLFQGAEEKLFF	TGCGCCAGCAGCCTATTCCAGGGGGCGGAGGAAAAACTGTTTTTT
NA	TRBJ1-6	13	TRBV27	NA	CASSLGANSPLHF	TGTGCCAGCAGTTTGGGGGCCAATTCACCCCTCCACTTT
NA	TRBJ2-7	12	TRBV18	few	CASSVQGTEQYF	TGTGCCAGCTCTGTGCAGGGGACCGAGCAGTACTTC